The TCR beta chain under discussion was sequenced for a study of early T cells in non-severe SARS-CoV-2 infection. Study-wide background: Chains from this unsorted whole-blood bulk RNA could not be paired.

J gave up 4 bases and V 5 bases, and 10 bases lay outside the gene matches. The CDR3 sequence is 16 residues long. The germline CDR1 and CDR2 sequences are SGHNT and YENEEA. Findings and caveats of the study: VDJdb matching, biased toward anti-spike CD8 responses, missed private and CD4 specificities.

With respect to this clonotype: Its specificity is unknown.

Unique molecular identifiers tagged individual cDNA molecules. TCRdb reanalysed the 5' RACE reads using MiXCR and keeps one entry per CDR3 protein. The sample has about 77,000 distinct CDR3 sequences; 5% are singletons. Sequenced material: whole blood, taken at baseline. The gene calls are TRBV11-3 and TRBJ2-2; 7 bases map to TRBD2. This clonotype originated in an adult who was a healthcare worker with PCR-confirmed SARS-CoV-2 infection or an uninfected control (not recorded which). The CDR3 protein is CASSPGIIAGTGELFF. The CDR3 nucleotides are TGTGCCAGCAGCCCAGGGATAATAGCGGGCACCGGGGAGCTGTTTTTT.